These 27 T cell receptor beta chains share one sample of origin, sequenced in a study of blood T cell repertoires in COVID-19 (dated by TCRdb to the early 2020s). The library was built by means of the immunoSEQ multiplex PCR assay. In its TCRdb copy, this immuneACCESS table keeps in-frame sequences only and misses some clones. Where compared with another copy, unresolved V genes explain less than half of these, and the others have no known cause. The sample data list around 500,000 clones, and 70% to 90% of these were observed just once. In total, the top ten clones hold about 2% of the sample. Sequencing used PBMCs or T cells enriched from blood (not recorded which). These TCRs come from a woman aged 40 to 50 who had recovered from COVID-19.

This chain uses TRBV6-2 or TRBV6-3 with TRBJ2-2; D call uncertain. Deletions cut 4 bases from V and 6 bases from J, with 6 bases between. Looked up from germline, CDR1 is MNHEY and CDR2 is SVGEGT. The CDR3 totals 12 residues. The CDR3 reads CASSLFAGELFF. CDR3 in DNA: TGTGCCAGCAGTTTATTCGCCGGGGAGCTGTTTTTT.

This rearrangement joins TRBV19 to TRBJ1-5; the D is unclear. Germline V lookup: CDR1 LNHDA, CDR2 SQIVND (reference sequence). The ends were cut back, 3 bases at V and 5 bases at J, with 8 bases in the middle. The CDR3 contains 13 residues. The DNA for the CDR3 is TGTGCCAGTAGTATGGACGGGGATCAGCCCCAGCATTTT. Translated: CASSMDGDQPQHF.

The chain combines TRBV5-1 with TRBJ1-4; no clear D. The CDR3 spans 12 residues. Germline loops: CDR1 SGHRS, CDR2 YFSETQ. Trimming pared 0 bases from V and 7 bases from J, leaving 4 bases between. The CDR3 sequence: CASSLAGEKLFF. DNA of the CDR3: TGCGCCAGCAGCTTGGCGGGTGAAAAACTGTTTTTT.

CDR3 nucleotides: TGCGCCAGCAGCCAAGATTTGACAGGGGGTACAAGTAGCAATCAGCCCCAGCATTTT. As protein: CASSQDLTGGTSSNQPQHF. The V call is TRBV4-3, the J call TRBJ1-5, with 9 bases that match TRBD1. The CDR3 has 19 residues. After removal of 0 bases from V and 0 bases from J, the junction contained 9 bases not matched to a gene. The germline gives CDR1 LGHNA, CDR2 YSLEER.

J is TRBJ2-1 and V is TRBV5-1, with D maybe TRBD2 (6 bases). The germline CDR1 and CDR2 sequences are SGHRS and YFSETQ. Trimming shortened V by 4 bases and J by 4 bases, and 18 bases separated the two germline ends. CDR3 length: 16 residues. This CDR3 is CASSPSAGGAYNEQFF. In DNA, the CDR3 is TGCGCCAGCAGCCCCTCAGCGGGTGGGGCGTACAATGAGCAGTTCTTC.

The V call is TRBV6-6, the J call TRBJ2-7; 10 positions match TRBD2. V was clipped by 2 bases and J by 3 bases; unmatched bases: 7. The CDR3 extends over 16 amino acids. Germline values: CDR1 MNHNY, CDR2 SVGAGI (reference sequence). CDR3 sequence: CASSYPMSGRVYEQYF. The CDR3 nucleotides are TGTGCCAGCAGTTACCCCATGAGCGGGAGGGTCTACGAGCAGTACTTC.

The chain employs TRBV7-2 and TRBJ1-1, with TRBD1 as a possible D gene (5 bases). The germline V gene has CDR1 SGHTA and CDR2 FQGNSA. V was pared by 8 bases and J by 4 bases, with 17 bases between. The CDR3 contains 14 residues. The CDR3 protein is CASPKGIKGTEAFF. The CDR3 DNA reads TGTGCCAGCCCGAAGGGGATTAAGGGCACTGAAGCTTTCTTT.

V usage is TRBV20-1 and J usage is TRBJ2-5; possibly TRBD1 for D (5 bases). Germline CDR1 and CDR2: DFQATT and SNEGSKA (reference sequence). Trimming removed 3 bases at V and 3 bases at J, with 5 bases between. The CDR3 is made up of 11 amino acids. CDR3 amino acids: CSASREETQYF. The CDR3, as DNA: TGCAGTGCTAGCAGGGAAGAGACCCAGTACTTC.

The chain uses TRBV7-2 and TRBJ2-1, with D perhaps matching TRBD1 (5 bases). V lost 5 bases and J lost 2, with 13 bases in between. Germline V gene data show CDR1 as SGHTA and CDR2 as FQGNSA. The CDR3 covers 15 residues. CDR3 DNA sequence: TGTGCCAGCAGCCCTGGGGCAGGGACCTACAATGAGCAGTTCTTC. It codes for CASSPGAGTYNEQFF.

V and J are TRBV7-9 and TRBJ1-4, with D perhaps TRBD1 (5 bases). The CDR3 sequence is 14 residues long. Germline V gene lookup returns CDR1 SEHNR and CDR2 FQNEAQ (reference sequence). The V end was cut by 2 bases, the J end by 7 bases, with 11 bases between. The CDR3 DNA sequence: TGTGCCAGCAGCTTATTAGGAGACAGTGAAAAACTGTTTTTT. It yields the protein CASSLLGDSEKLFF.

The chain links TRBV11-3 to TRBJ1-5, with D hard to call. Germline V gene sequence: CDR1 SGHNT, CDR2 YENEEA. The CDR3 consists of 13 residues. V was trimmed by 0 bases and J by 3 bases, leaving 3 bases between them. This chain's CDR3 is CASSLEANQPQHF. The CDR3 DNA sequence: TGTGCCAGCAGCTTAGAGGCCAATCAGCCCCAGCATTTT.

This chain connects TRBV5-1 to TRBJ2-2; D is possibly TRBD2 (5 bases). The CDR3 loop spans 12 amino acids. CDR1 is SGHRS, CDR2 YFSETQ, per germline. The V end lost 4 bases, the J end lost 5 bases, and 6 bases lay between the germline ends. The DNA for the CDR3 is TGCGCCAGCAGCCCGGGGACCGGGGAGCTGTTTTTT. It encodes CASSPGTGELFF.

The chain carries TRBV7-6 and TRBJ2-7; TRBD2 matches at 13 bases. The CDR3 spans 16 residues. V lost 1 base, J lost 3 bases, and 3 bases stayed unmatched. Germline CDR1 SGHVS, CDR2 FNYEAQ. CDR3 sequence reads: CASSLVGTSGNYEQYF. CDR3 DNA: TGTGCCAGCAGCTTAGTAGGGACTAGCGGGAACTACGAGCAGTACTTC.

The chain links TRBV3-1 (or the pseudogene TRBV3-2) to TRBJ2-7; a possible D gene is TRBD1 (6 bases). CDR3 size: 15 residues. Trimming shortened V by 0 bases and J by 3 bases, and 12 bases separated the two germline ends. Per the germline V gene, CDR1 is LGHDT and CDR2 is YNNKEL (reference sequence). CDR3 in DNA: TGTGCCAGCAGCCAAGATAATTGGGGGCTCTACGAGCAGTACTTC. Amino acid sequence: CASSQDNWGLYEQYF.

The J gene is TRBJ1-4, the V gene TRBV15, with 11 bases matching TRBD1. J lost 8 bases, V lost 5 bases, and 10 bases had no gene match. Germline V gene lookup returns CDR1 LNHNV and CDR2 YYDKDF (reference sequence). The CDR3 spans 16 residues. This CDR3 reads CATSPRGTGGSEKLFF. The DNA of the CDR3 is TGTGCCACCAGCCCAAGGGGGACAGGGGGTTCGGAAAAACTGTTTTTT.

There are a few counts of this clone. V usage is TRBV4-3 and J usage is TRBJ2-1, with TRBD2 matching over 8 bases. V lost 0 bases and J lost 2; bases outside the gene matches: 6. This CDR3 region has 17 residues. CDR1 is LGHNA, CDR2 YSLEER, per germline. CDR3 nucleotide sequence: TGCGCCAGCAGCCAAGAAGGGAGACTAGCGACCTACAATGAGCAGTTCTTC. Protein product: CASSQEGRLATYNEQFF.

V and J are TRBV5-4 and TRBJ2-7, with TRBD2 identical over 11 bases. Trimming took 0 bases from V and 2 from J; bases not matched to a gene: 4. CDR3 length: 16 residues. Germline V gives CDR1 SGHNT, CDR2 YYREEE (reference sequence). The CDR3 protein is CASSLGAGLAAYEQYF. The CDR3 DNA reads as TGTGCCAGCAGCTTGGGGGCGGGACTAGCGGCCTACGAGCAGTACTTC.

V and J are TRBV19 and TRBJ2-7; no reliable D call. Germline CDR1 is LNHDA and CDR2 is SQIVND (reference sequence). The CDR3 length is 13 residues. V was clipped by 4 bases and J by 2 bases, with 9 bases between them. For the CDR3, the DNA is TGTGCCAGTAGTACCCCGGGTACCTACGAGCAGTACTTC. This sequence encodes CASSTPGTYEQYF. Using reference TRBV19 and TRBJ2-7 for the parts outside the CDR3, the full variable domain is DGGITQSPKYLFRKEGQNVTLSCEQNLNHDAMYWYRQDPGQGLRLIYYSQIVNDFQKGDIAEGYSVSREKKESFPLTVTSAQKNPTAFYLCASSTPGTYEQYFGPGTRLTVT.

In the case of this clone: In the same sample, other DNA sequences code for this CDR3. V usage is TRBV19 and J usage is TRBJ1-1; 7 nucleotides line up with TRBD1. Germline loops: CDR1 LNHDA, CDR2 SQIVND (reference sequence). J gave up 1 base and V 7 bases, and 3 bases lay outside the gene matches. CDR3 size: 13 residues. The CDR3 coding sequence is TGTGCCAGTACTAGACAGGGGAACACTGAAGCTTTCTTT. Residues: CASTRQGNTEAFF.

The CDR3 reads CASSFQGSGNTIYF. CDR3 DNA sequence: TGTGCCAGCAGTTTCCAGGGGAGCGGAAACACCATATATTTT. This chain uses TRBV6-5 with TRBJ1-3, with a possible D match to TRBD1 (6 bases). The CDR3 sequence is 14 residues long. Trimming pared 4 bases from V and 4 bases from J, leaving 11 bases between. Germline CDR1 MNHEY, CDR2 SVGAGI.

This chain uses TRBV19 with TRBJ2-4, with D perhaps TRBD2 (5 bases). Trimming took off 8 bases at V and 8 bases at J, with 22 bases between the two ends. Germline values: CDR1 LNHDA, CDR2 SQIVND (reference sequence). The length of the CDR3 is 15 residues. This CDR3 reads CASSLARRMWDIQYF. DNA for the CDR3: TGTGCCAGTTCCCTCGCTCGGAGGATGTGGGACATTCAGTACTTC.

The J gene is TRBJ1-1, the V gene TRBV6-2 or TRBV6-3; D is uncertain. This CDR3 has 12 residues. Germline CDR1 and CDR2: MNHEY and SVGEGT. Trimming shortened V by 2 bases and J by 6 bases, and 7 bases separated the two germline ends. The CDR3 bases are TGTGCCAGCAGTTACGAGGGCCCTGAAGCTTTCTTT. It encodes CASSYEGPEAFF.

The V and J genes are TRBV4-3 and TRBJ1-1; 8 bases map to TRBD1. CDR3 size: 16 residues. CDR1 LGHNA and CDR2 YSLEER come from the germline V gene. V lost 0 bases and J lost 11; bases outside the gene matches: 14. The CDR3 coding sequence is TGCGCCAGCAGCCAAGAAGGGATTGGACAGGGTGCGGGCGCTTTCTTT. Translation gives CASSQEGIGQGAGAFF.

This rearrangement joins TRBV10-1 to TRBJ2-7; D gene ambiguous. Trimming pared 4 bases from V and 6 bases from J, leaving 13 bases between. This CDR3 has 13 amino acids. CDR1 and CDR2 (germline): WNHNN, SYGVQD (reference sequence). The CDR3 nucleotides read TGCGCCAGCAGTGTTCTAGAATCTTCCGAGCAGTACTTC. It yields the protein CASSVLESSEQYF.

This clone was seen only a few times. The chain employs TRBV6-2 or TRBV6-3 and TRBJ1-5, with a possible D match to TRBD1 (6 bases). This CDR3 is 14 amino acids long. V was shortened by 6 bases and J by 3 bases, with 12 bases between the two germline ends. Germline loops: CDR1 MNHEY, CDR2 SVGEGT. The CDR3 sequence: CASSSRGPNQPQHF. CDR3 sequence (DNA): TGTGCCAGCAGCAGCAGGGGTCCCAATCAGCCCCAGCATTTT.

The CDR3 loop is CASSTGHRDYNSNQPQHF. CDR3 DNA sequence: TGTGCCAGTAGTACGGGACACCGGGACTATAATAGCAATCAGCCCCAGCATTTT. This rearrangement joins TRBV19 to TRBJ1-5; tentative D call: TRBD1 (6 bases). The CDR3 spans 18 residues. V gave up 4 bases and J gave up 0 bases, with 19 bases separating them. Germline V lookup: CDR1 LNHDA, CDR2 SQIVND (reference sequence).

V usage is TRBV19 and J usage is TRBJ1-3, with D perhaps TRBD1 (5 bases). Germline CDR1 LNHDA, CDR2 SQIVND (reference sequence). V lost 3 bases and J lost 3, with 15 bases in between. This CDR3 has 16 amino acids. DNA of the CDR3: TGTGCCAGTAGTATCCTCGGGGGGACTGATGGAAACACCATATATTTT. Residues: CASSILGGTDGNTIYF.